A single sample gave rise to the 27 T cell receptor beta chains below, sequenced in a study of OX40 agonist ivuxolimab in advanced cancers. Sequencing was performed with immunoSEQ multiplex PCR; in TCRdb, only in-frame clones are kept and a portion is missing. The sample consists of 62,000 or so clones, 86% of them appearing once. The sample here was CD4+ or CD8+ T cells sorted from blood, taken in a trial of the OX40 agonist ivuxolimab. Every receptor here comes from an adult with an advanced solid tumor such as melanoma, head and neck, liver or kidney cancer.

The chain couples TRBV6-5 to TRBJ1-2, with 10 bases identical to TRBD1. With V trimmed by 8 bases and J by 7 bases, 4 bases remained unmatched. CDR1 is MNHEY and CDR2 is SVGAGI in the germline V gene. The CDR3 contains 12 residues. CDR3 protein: CASRDRGFGYTF. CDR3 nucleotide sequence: TGTGCCAGCCGGGACAGGGGTTTTGGCTACACCTTC.

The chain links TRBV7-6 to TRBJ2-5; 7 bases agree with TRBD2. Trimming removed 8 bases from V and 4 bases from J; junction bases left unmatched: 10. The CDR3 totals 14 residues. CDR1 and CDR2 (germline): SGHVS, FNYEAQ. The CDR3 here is CASSPDWGGETQYF. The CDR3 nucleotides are TGTGCCAGCTCTCCGGACTGGGGGGGAGAGACCCAGTACTTC. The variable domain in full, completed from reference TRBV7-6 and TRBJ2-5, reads GAGVSQSPRYKVTKRGQDVALRCDPISGHVSLYWYRQALGQGPEFLTYFNYEAQQDKSGLPNDRFSAERPEGSISTLTIQRTEQRDSAMYRCASSPDWGGETQYFGPGTRLLVL.

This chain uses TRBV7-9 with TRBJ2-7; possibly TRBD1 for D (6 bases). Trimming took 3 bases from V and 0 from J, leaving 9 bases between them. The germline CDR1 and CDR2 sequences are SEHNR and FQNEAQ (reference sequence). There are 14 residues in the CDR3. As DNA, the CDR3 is TGTGCCAGCAGCTTCCGGACAGACTCCTACGAGCAGTACTTC. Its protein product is CASSFRTDSYEQYF.

For the CDR3, the DNA is TGTGCCAGCAGCTTCTCGACAGCAGTTAGCACTGAAGCTTTCTTT. This encodes CASSFSTAVSTEAFF. V gene TRBV7-2 combines with J gene TRBJ1-1; possibly TRBD1 for D (5 bases). Trimming shortened V by 3 bases and J by 4 bases, and 15 bases separated the two germline ends. Germline V CDR1 and CDR2: SGHTA, FQGNSA. The CDR3 is made up of 15 amino acids.

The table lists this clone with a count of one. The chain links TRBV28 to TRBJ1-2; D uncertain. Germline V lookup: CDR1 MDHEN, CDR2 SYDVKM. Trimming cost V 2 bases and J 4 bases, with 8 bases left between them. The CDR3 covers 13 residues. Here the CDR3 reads CASSLQGSYGYTF. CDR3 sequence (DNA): TGTGCCAGCAGTTTACAAGGGAGCTATGGCTACACCTTC.

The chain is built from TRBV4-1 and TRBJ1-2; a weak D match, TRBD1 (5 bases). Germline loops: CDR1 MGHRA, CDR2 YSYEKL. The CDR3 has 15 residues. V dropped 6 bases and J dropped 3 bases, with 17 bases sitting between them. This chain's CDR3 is CASSHPGTSYYGYTF. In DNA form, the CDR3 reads TGCGCCAGCAGTCATCCCGGGACTTCGTACTATGGCTACACCTTC.

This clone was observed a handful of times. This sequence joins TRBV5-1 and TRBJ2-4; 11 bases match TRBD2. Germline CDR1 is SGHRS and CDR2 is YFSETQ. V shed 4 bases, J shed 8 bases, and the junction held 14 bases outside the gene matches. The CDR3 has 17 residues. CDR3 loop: CASSPLASGGRRDIQYF. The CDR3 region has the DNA TGCGCCAGCAGCCCTCTGGCTAGCGGGGGGAGGAGGGACATTCAGTACTTC.

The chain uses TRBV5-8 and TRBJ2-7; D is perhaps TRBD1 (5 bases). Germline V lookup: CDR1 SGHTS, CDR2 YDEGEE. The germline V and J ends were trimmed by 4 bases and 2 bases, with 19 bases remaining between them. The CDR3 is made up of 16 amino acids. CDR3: CASSQTQGVSTYEQYF. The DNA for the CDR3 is TGTGCCAGCAGCCAAACTCAGGGTGTCTCGACCTACGAGCAGTACTTC.

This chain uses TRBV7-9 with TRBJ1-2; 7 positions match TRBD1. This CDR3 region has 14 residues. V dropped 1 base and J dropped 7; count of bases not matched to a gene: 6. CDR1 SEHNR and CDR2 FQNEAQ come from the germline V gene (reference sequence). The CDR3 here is CASSLEGQSRGYTF. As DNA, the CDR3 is TGTGCCAGCAGCTTAGAGGGACAGAGCCGTGGCTACACCTTC.

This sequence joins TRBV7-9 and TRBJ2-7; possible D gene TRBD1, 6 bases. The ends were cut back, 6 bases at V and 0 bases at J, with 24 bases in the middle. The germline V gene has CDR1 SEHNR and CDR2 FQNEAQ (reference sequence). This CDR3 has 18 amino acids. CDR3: CASRGARGPLNRSYEQYF. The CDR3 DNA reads TGTGCCAGCAGGGGGGCCAGGGGCCCTCTGAACCGCTCCTACGAGCAGTACTTC.

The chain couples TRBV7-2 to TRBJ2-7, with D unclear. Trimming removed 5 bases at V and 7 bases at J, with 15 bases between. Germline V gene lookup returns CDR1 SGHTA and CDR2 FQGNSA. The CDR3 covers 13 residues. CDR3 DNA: TGTGCCAGCAGCCGTCGGGTGAATTGGGAGCAGTACTTC. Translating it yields CASSRRVNWEQYF.

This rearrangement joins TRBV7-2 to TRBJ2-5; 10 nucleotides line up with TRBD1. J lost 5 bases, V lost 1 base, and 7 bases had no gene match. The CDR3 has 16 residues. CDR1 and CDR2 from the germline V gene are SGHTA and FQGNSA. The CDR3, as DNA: TGTGCCAGCAGCTTAGGACCGGGACAGGGGAGGGAGACCCAGTACTTC. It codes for CASSLGPGQGRETQYF.

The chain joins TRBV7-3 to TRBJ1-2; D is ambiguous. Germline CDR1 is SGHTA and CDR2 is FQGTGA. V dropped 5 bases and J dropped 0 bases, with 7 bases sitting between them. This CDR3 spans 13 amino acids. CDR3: CASSAQANYGYTF. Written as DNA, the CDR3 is TGTGCCAGCAGCGCCCAAGCTAACTATGGCTACACCTTC.

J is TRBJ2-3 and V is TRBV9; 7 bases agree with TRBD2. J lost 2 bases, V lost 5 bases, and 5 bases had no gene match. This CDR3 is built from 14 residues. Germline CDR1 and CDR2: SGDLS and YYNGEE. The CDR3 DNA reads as TGTGCCAGCAGGGGGGGAGGGAACACAGATACGCAGTATTTT. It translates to CASRGGGNTDTQYF.

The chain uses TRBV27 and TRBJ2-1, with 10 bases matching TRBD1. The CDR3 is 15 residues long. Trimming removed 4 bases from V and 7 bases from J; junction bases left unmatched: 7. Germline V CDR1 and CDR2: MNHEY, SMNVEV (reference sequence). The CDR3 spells CASSSWTGGENEQFF. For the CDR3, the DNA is TGTGCCAGCAGTTCGTGGACAGGGGGGGAGAATGAGCAGTTCTTC.

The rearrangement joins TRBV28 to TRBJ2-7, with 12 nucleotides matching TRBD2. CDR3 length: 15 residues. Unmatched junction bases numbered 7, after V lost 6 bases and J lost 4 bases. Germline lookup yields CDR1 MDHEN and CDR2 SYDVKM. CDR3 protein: CASRAGLAGLYEQYF. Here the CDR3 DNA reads TGTGCCAGCAGAGCGGGACTAGCGGGCCTATACGAGCAGTACTTC.

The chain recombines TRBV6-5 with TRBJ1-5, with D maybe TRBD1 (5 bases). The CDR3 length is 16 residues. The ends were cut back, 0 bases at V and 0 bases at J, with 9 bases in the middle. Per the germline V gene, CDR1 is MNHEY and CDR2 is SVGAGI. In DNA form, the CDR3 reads TGTGCCAGCAGTTACTCCAGGGTCAATAGCAATCAGCCCCAGCATTTT. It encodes CASSYSRVNSNQPQHF.

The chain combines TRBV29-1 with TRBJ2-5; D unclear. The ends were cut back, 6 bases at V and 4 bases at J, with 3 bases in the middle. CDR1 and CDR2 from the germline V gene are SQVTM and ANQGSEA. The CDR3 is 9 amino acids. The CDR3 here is CSVGETQYF. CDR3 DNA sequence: TGCAGCGTCGGAGAGACCCAGTACTTC. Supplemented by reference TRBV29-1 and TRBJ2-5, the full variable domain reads SAVISQKPSRDICQRGTSLTIQCQVDSQVTMMFWYRQQPGQSLTLIATANQGSEATYESGFVIDKFPISRPNLTFSTLTVSNMSPEDSSIYLCSVGETQYFGPGTRLLVL.

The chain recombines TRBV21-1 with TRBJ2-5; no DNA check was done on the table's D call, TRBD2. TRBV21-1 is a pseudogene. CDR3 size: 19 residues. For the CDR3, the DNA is TGTGCCAGCAGCACCCGGACTAGCGGGATGGAGGGTACCCAAGAGACCCAGTACTTC. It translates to CASSTRTSGMEGTQETQYF.

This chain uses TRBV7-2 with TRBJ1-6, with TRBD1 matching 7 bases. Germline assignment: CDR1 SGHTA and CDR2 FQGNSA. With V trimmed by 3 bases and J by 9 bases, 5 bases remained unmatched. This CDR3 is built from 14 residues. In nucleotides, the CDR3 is TGTGCCAGCAGCTTGGAACCAGGGGGTTCACCCCTCCACTTT. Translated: CASSLEPGGSPLHF.

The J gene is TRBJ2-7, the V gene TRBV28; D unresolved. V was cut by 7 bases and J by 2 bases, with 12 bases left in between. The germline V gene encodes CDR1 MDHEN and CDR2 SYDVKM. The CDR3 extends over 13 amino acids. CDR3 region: CASTEREPYEQYF. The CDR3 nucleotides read TGTGCCAGCACCGAGAGAGAGCCCTACGAGCAGTACTTC.

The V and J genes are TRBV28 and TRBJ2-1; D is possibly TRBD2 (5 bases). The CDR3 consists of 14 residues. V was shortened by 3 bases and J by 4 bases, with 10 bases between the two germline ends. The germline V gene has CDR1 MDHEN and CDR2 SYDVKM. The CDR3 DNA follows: TGTGCCAGCAGTTTGTTGGGCGGGTACAATGAGCAGTTCTTC. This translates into CASSLLGGYNEQFF.

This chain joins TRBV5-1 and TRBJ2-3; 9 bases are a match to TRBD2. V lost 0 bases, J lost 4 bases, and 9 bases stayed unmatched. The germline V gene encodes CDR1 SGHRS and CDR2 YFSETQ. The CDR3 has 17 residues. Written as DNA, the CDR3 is TGCGCCAGCAGCTTGGCTACTACTAGCGGGTCCGCAGATACGCAGTATTTT. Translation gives CASSLATTSGSADTQYF.

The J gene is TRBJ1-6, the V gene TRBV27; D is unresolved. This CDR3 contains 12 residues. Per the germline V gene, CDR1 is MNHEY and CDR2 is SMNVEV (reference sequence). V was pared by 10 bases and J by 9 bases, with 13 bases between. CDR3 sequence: CATWTLGSPLHF. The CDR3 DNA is TGTGCCACCTGGACCTTGGGTTCACCCCTCCACTTT.

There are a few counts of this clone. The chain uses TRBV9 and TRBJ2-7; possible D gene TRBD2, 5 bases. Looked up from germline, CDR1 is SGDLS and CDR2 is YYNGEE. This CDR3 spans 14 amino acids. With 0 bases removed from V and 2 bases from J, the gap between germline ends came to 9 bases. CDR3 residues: CASSVDGLAYEQYF. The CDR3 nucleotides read TGTGCCAGCAGCGTAGACGGACTCGCCTACGAGCAGTACTTC.

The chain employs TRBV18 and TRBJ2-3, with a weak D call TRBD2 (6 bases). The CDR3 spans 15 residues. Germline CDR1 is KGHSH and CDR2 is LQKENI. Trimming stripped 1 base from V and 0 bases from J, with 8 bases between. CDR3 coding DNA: TGTGCCAGCTCACCACTAGCGGCTAGCACAGATACGCAGTATTTT. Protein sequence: CASSPLAASTDTQYF.

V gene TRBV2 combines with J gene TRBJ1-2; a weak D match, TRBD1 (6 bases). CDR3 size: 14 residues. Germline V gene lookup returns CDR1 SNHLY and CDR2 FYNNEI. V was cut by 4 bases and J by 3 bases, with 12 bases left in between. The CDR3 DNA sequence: TGTGCCAGCAGTGCAGACAGGACGTACTATGGCTACACCTTC. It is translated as CASSADRTYYGYTF.